This T cell receptor beta chain was recovered during a study of cytomegalovirus exposure and HLA in healthy donors. Study-level results: In a later analysis, TCR beta V- and J-gene trimming was associated with a missense DCLRE1C variant. Follow-up analysis seemed to connect common viral pathogens with several of the most significant clusters identified. Apparent HLA restriction characterized most CMV-associated TCR beta chains in a later analysis.

There are 16 residues in the CDR3. With 4 bases clipped from V and 5 bases from J, the junction kept 10 bases outside the gene matches. Germline CDR1 and CDR2: SGHNT and YYREEE (reference sequence). Donors counted as nominally healthy when sampled, yet unrecorded immune exposures were likely. PCR employed 60 Vbeta and 13 Jbeta primers. The protocol was immunoSEQ multiplex PCR, while the TCRdb copy is restricted to in-frame clones and leaves out a portion. The sample has roughly 140,000 clones; about three quarters are singletons. As to this clone: Its antigen is as yet unknown.

What was sequenced was PBMCs. The V call is TRBV5-4, the J call TRBJ2-2; 8 positions agree with TRBD2. This clonotype originated in a man between 18 and 29 years old in good health and CMV-seronegative. The CDR3 sequence: CASSPPGLGKTGELFF. As DNA, the CDR3 is TGTGCCAGCAGCCCACCGGGACTAGGAAAGACCGGGGAGCTGTTTTTT. Combining the CDR3 with reference TRBV5-4 and TRBJ2-2 gives the whole variable domain ETGVTQSPTHLIKTRGQQVTLRCSSQSGHNTVSWYQQALGQGPQFIFQYYREEENGRGNFPPRFSGLQFPNYSSELNVNALELDDSALYLCASSPPGLGKTGELFFGEGSRLTVL.